This T cell receptor (beta chain) was captured in a study of tumor and adjacent non-tumor tissue in lung cancer. Study as a whole: Histology: around 13 adenocarcinoma, a couple of squamous cell carcinoma, 1 small cell lung cancer. Study-level points and caveats: Compared with tumor, normal lung showed significantly lower TCR diversity.

This sample's RNA came from whole unsorted tissue. Between August and November 2014, newly diagnosed, chemotherapy-naive lung cancer patients underwent thoracic surgery in China. Note on this clonotype: Its antigen remains unknown. The final CDR3 position lacks the conserved phenylalanine or tryptophan, pointing to a likely read error.

A modified ARM-PCR protocol with three rounds of nested PCR amplified TCRbeta. TCRdb called the multiplex PCR reads again in MiXCR, with one record for every CDR3 protein. The sample includes roughly 65,000 distinct CDR3 sequences, 55% to 70% of them seen just once. Sequencing was performed on lung tumor tissue. This clonotype was sampled from a man aged 50 to 60 with non-small cell lung cancer.

CDR3 loop: CASSIGTASSYEQYL. CDR3 DNA sequence: TGTGCCAGCAGCATAGGGACGGCCAGCTCCTACGAGCAGTACTTA. The chain has TRBV5-4 and TRBJ2-7; D assignment may be TRBD1 or TRBD2 (5 bases each). The V end was cut by 4 bases, the J end by 0 bases, with 14 bases between. CDR1 is SGHNT and CDR2 is YYREEE in the germline V gene (reference sequence). This CDR3 has 15 residues.